The rows below give T cell receptor beta chains drawn from one sample of a study of blood T cell repertoires in COVID-19. Generated by immunoSEQ multiplex PCR, the TCRdb table keeps only in-frame clones and is missing some. The table shows fewer than 110,000 clones, with roughly 85% occurring only once. Sequenced sample: peripheral blood. Every receptor here comes from a man over 45 in a cohort sampled during active COVID-19. CDR3s include the opening cysteine and the closing phenylalanine or tryptophan. D genes are given only for firm matches. Where a row states a size, it is once, few, many or the class of an expanded clone; other rows omit it.

>TRBV14|TRBJ2-1|-|TRBD2
TGTGCCAGCAGCCCCGGGGGGGGCAATGAGCAGTTCTTC
CASSPGGGNEQFF
>TRBV5-4|TRBJ2-5|-|-
TGTGCCAGCAGCCGTGGACAAACCCAAGAGACCCAGTACTTC
CASSRGQTQETQYF
>TRBV6-6|TRBJ2-5|-|TRBD2
TGTGCCAGCAGTAACACCGGGACTAGTAGAGAGACCCAGTACTTC
CASSNTGTSRETQYF
>TRBV21-1|TRBJ2-2|-|-
TGTGCCAGCGCACCAGGGCAGGGTTATAGTGAGCGGGGGGTCACCGGTACCGGGGAGCTGTTTTTT
CASAPGQGYSERGVTGTGELFF
>TRBV5-1|TRBJ2-1|-|TRBD2
TGCGCCAGCAGCTTGAGTAGCGGGGGGGCCTCGGAGCAGTTCTTC
CASSLSSGGASEQFF
>TRBV9|TRBJ1-3|-|TRBD1
TGTGCCGGCAGCGTAGAGGGACAGGGGGACACCATATATTTT
CAGSVEGQGDTIYF
>TRBV4-3|TRBJ2-7|-|TRBD1
TGCGCCAGCAGCCAAGTTCAAGGACAGGCTAGTCCTTCTAGCTACGAGCAGTACTTC
CASSQVQGQASPSSYEQYF
>TRBV9|TRBJ2-2|-|TRBD2
TGTGCCAGCAGCGTGGGACTAGCGGACCTCGGCCCCGGGGAGCTGTTTTTT
CASSVGLADLGPGELFF
>TRBV11-3|TRBJ2-3|-|TRBD2
TGTGCCAGCAGCGCGAGGACTAGCGGCACAGATACGCAGTATTTT
CASSARTSGTDTQYF
>TRBV4-2|TRBJ2-3|few|-
TGTGCCAGCAGCCGAGAGGAGACCAGTCTTAAGTATTTT
CASSREETSLKYF
>TRBV19|TRBJ2-2|few|-
TGTGCCAGTATGTGGGGCCCGGACACCGGGGAGCTGTTTTTT
CASMWGPDTGELFF
>TRBV27|TRBJ2-6|-|TRBD1
TGTGCCAGCAGGGGGACAGTGGCCTCTGGGGCCAACGTCCTGACTTTC
CASRGTVASGANVLTF
>TRBV10-3|TRBJ1-3|-|-
TGTGCCATTCGGACGGGAGGAAACACCATATATTTT
CAIRTGGNTIYF
>TRBV6-2/TRBV6-3|TRBJ2-1|-|-
TGTGCCAGCAGTCACAGGGGGGGGATGAGTGAGCAGTTCTTC
CASSHRGGMSEQFF
>TRBV29-1|TRBJ2-3|-|TRBD2
TGCAGCGTTGGAGGGACTAGCGAGAGCACAGATACGCAGTATTTT
CSVGGTSESTDTQYF
>TRBV6-5|TRBJ1-1|-|-
TGTGCCAGCTTTTCCGGGGAGCTTTCCACTGAAGCTTTCTTT
CASFSGELSTEAFF
>TRBV3-1/TRBV3-2|TRBJ2-2|once|TRBD2
TGTGCCAGCAGCCTGACTAGCGGGGGAGGGAACACCGGGGAGCTGTTTTTT
CASSLTSGGGNTGELFF
>TRBV7-8|TRBJ1-1|once|-
TGTGCCAGCAGCTTAGCGCAAGGGTCTGGGGGCCCTGAAGCTTTCTTT
CASSLAQGSGGPEAFF
>TRBV9|TRBJ2-1|-|-
TGTGCCAGCAGCGTAGGGGAGGAAGGCTCGCAGTTCTTC
CASSVGEEGSQFF
>TRBV28|TRBJ2-5|-|TRBD1
TGTGCCAGCAGTGGAACCGGGACAGGGAAAGAGACCCAGTACTTC
CASSGTGTGKETQYF
>TRBV5-1|TRBJ2-2|-|TRBD2
TGCGCCAGCAGCAGGACTAGCGGGTCGAACACCGGGGAGCTGTTTTTT
CASSRTSGSNTGELFF
>TRBV12-3/TRBV12-4|TRBJ2-1|-|TRBD2
TGTGCCATTAGCGGGGGCTTGGGGAATGAGCAGTTCTTC
CAISGGLGNEQFF
>TRBV4-1|TRBJ2-2|-|TRBD1
TGCGCCAGCAGCCAAGAGGGACAGGGTTACACCGGGGAGCTGTTTTTT
CASSQEGQGYTGELFF
>TRBV7-9|TRBJ1-6|few|TRBD1
TGTGCCAGCAGCCCTGGGACAGGAGGCTCCTATAATTCACCCCTCCACTTT
CASSPGTGGSYNSPLHF
>TRBV27|TRBJ2-5|-|TRBD1
TGTGCCAGCAGCCGGGACAGGCTCGAGACCCAGTACTTC
CASSRDRLETQYF
>TRBV6-2/TRBV6-3|TRBJ2-1|-|-
TGTGCCAGCAGCCTGGGGAAAGGGATCACTTCGGGGTACAATGAGCAGTTCTTC
CASSLGKGITSGYNEQFF
>TRBV7-9|TRBJ2-7|few|-
TGTGCCAGCAGCTTTTGGAGCGGCAAGAAGGAGGACGAGCAGTACTTC
CASSFWSGKKEDEQYF
>TRBV5-4|TRBJ1-1|-|-
TGTGCCAGCCAAAACATGAACACTGAAGCTTTCTTT
CASQNMNTEAFF
>TRBV6-5|TRBJ1-1|-|-
TGTGCCAGCAGTTACTCGAATCGGGGAAACACTGAAGCTTTCTTT
CASSYSNRGNTEAFF